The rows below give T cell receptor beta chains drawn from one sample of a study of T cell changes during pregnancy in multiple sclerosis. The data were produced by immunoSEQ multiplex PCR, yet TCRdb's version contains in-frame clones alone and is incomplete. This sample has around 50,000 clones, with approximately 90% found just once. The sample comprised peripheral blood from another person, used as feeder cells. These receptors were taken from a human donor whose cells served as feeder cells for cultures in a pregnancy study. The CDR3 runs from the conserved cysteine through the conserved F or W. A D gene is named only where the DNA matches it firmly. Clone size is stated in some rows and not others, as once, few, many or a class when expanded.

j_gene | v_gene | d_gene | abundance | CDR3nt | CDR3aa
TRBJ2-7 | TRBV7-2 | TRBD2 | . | TGTGCCAGCAGCAGAGGCGCAAGCGGGGGCTACGAGCAGTACTTC | CASSRGASGGYEQYF
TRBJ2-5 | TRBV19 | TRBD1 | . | TGTGCCAGTAGTACGGGGCAGGGGGTTTCGCAAGAGACCCAGTACTTC | CASSTGQGVSQETQYF
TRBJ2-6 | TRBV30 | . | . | TGTGCCTGGAGCCTTGCTGGGGCCAACGTCCTGACTTTC | CAWSLAGANVLTF
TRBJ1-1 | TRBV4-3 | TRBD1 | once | TGCGCCAGCAGCCAAGATGGGACAGGGGGCTCGGCTTTCTTT | CASSQDGTGGSAFF
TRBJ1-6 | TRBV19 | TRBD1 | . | TGTGCCAGTAGTATAGACCCACACAGGGGACTCAATTCACCCCTCCACTTT | CASSIDPHRGLNSPLHF
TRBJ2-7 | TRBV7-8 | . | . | TGTGCCAGCAGCTTAGCCACCCCCTACGAGCAGTACTTC | CASSLATPYEQYF
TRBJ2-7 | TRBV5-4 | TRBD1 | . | TGTGCCAGCAGCCGACCGACAGGGGACTACGAGCAGTACTTC | CASSRPTGDYEQYF
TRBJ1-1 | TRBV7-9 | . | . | TGTGCCAGCAGCTTAATTGGTATGGCGGGTACTGAAGCTTTCTTT | CASSLIGMAGTEAFF
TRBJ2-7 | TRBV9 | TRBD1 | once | TGTGCCAGCAGCCCCTGGACAGGGGGGGACTACGAGCAGTACTTC | CASSPWTGGDYEQYF
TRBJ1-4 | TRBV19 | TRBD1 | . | TGTGCCAGTTCATTGACAGGGGGGAGTGAAAAACTGTTTTTT | CASSLTGGSEKLFF
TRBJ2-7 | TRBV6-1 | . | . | TGTGCCAGCAGTGAAGGGGATCGGAAGGGGTACTTC | CASSEGDRKGYF
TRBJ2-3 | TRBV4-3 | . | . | TGCGCCGCAGCCTCCCATGGAGGACGCGCAGATACGCAGTATTTT | CAAASHGGRADTQYF
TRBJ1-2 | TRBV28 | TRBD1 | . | TGTGCCACCGGACAGGGGGGCTATGGCTACACCTTC | CATGQGGYGYTF
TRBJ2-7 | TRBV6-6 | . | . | TGTGCCAGCAGTTACTCAGGGTGGAGCGAGCAGTACTTC | CASSYSGWSEQYF
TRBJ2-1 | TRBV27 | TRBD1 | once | TGTGCCAGCAGTTTAAAGGGGACAGGGGCCTATACTTCCTACAATGAGCAGTTCTTC | CASSLKGTGAYTSYNEQFF
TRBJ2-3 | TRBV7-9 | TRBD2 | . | TGTGCCAGCAGCTTAGTGTCCTTTACTAGCGGGGGACGCACAGATACGCAGTATTTT | CASSLVSFTSGGRTDTQYF
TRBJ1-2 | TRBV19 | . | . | TGTGCCAGTAGTATTGCCGGGACCGGCTACACCTTC | CASSIAGTGYTF
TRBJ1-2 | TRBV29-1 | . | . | TGCAGCGTTGAGGCGGATAACTATGGCTACACCTTC | CSVEADNYGYTF
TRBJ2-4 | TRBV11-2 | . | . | TGTGCCAGCAGCTTAAACTTAGCCAAAAACATTCAGTACTTC | CASSLNLAKNIQYF
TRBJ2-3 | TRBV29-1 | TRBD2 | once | TGCAGCGTTGTAGGGACTAACACAGATACGCAGTATTTT | CSVVGTNTDTQYF
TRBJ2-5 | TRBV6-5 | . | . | TGTGCCAGCAGGAGAAGCCTCCAAGAGACCCAGTACTTC | CASRRSLQETQYF
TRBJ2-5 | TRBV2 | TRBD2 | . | TGTGCCAGCAGATCCGGGACTAGCATTTGGGAAGAGACCCAGTACTTC | CASRSGTSIWEETQYF
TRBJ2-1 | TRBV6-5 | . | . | TGTGCCAGCAGTTACTCGAGGGGCGCAGGGGAGCAGTTCTTC | CASSYSRGAGEQFF
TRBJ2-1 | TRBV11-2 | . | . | TGTGCCAGCAGCCATGCGGGGAGACGCTCCTACAATGAGCAGTTCTTC | CASSHAGRRSYNEQFF
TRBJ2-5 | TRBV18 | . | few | TGTGCCAGCTCACAATCAAGGGGGTCGGAAGAGACCCAGTACTTC | CASSQSRGSEETQYF
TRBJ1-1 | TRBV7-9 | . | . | TGTGCCAGCAGCTTAGCGTTGGACACTGAAGCTTTCTTT | CASSLALDTEAFF
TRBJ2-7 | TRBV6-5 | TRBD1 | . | TGTGCCAGCAGCCCCGGGACAGGGGGCGAGCAGTACTTC | CASSPGTGGEQYF
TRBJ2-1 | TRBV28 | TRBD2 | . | TGTGCCAGCAGCCTCCGGGCGGGGAGCGGGAGAGCCAATGAGCAGTTCTTC | CASSLRAGSGRANEQFF
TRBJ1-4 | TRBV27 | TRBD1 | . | TGTGCCAGCAGTCGAACAGGGGGTAATGAAAAACTGTTTTTT | CASSRTGGNEKLFF
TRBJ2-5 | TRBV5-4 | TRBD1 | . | TGTGCCCTGGACATAGGGGGCGAGGAGACCCAGTACTTC | CALDIGGEETQYF
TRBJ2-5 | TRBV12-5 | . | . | TGTGCTAGTGGTTTGACCCAGGCAGGGACCCAGTACTTC | CASGLTQAGTQYF
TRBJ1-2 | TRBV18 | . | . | TGTGCCAGCTCAGGGGACACCTATCGGGGCTACACCTTC | CASSGDTYRGYTF
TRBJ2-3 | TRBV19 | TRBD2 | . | TGTGCCAGTAGGGAGACTAGCGGGTTCTCAGATACGCAGTATTTT | CASRETSGFSDTQYF
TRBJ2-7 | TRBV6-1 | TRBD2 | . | TGTGCCAGCAGTGGTATAGCGGGGGCCTGGGGCGAGCAGTACTTC | CASSGIAGAWGEQYF
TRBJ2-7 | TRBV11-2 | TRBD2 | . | TGTGCCAGCAGCTTCTTAGCGGGGCGCTACGAGCAGTACTTC | CASSFLAGRYEQYF
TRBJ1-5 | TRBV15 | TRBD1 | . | TGTGCCACCAGCAGAGTTCGGCTGGCTGGCGGGACAGGGTTTAATCAGCCCCAGCATTTT | CATSRVRLAGGTGFNQPQHF
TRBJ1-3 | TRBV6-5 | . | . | TGTGCCAGCAGTTACTCGTATACAGCCGGAAACACCATATATTTT | CASSYSYTAGNTIYF
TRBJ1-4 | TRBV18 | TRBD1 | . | TGTGCCAGCTCACCTCCCGGACAGGGTAATGAAAAACTGTTTTTT | CASSPPGQGNEKLFF
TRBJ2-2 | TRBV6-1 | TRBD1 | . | TGTGCCAGCAGGAGGACAGGGGACGCCGGGGAGCTGTTTTTT | CASRRTGDAGELFF
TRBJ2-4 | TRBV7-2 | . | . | TGTGCCAGCAGCTCCCCGCCAGGGCGAGCCAAAAACATTCAGTACTTC | CASSSPPGRAKNIQYF
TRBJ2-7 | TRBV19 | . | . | TGTGCCAGTAGCCAATCAGGGTTCTACGAGCAGTACTTC | CASSQSGFYEQYF
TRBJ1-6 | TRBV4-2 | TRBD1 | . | TGTGCCAGCAGCCATGCCCCGGGACAGGGGGATAATTCACCCCTCCACTTT | CASSHAPGQGDNSPLHF
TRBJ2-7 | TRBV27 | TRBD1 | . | TGTGCCAGCAGGCGACAGGGAATAACCTACGAGCAGTACTTC | CASRRQGITYEQYF
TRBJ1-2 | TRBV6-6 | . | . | TGTGCCAGCAGTCTACTGCTAGGGGGAGGGGACTATGGCTACACCTTC | CASSLLLGGGDYGYTF
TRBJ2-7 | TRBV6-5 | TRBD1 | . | TGTGCCAGCACCGCCGGGACAGGGGGCTACGAGCAGTACTTC | CASTAGTGGYEQYF
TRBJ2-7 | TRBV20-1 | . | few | TGCAGTGCTACCTACCTAATGCTGCAGTACTTC | CSATYLMLQYF
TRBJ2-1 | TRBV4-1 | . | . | TGCGCCAGCAGCCACCAACCAGGGGGGGCTAGGAATGAGCAGTTCTTC | CASSHQPGGARNEQFF
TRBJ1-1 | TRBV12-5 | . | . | TGTGCTAGTGGTTTGGACCGGGCTAAGAACACTGAAGCTTTCTTT | CASGLDRAKNTEAFF
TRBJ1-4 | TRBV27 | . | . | TGTGCCAGCACCTGGGAGGGGAATGAAAAACTGTTTTTT | CASTWEGNEKLFF
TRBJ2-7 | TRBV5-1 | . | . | TGCGCCAGCAGCTTTTCCGGGCTTACCTACGAGCAGTACTTC | CASSFSGLTYEQYF
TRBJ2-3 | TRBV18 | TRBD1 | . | TGTGCCAGCTCACCACCCGGGACAGGGGGTGATTCGACGCAGTATTTT | CASSPPGTGGDSTQYF
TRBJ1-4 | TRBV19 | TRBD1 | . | TGTGCCAGTAGTTCCCAAGAGGGACAGGGGAATGAAAAACTGTTTTTT | CASSSQEGQGNEKLFF
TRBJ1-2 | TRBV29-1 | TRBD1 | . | TGCAGCGTTGAAACCGGTCGGGGAGGGGGCTGGGGCTACACCTTC | CSVETGRGGGWGYTF
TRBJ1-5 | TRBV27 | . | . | TGTGCCAGCAGTTTAACGGCAGGGCCTAGCAATCAGCCCCAGCATTTT | CASSLTAGPSNQPQHF
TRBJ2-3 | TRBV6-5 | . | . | TGTGCCAGCAGCGCGCAGGGGACAGATACGCAGTATTTT | CASSAQGTDTQYF
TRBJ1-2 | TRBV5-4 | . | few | TGTGCCAGCAGCTTGGGGCGGGCAGGGGACTATGGCTACACCTTC | CASSLGRAGDYGYTF